The 20 T cell receptor beta chains reported below all come from one sample, sequenced in a study of OX40 agonist ivuxolimab in advanced cancers. The method was immunoSEQ multiplex PCR; TCRdb's version includes in-frame clones alone and lacks a portion of them. The sample lists about 79,000 clones; 75% to 95% were seen once. The source was CD4+ or CD8+ T cells sorted from blood, collected in a trial of the OX40 agonist ivuxolimab. The receptors shown here come from an adult with an advanced solid tumor such as melanoma, head and neck, liver or kidney cancer.

This chain connects TRBV2 to TRBJ1-3, with no clear D. This CDR3 contains 12 residues. V was pared by 4 bases and J by 3 bases, with 4 bases between. Germline V lookup: CDR1 SNHLY, CDR2 FYNNEI. The CDR3: CASSVNGNTIYF. CDR3 bases: TGTGCCAGCAGTGTAAATGGAAACACCATATATTTT. Supplemented by reference TRBV2 and TRBJ1-3, the full variable domain reads EPEVTQTPSHQVTQMGQEVILRCVPISNHLYFYWYRQILGQKVEFLVSFYNNEISEKSEIFDDQFSVERPDGSNFTLKIRSTKLEDSAMYFCASSVNGNTIYFGEGSWLTVV.

On this clone itself: Relative to the germline gene, one junction end is altered; a read error may explain this. The chain recombines TRBV2 with TRBJ2-5; maybe TRBD2 (5 bases). The CDR3 runs 11 residues. Germline CDR1 and CDR2: SNHLY and FYNNEI. The CDR3 reads CAGSGEETQYF. Here the CDR3 DNA reads TGTGCCGGCAGCGGCGAGGAGACCCAGTACTTC.

The genes are TRBV9 and TRBJ2-2; a weak D match, TRBD2 (6 bases). V was clipped by 0 bases and J by 0 bases, with 9 bases between them. CDR1 is SGDLS, CDR2 YYNGEE, per germline. This CDR3 is 16 amino acids long. CDR3 nucleotides: TGTGCCAGCAGCGTAGTGGCTAGCGCGAACACCGGGGAGCTGTTTTTT. This gives the protein CASSVVASANTGELFF.

The chain employs TRBV5-1 and TRBJ2-5; TRBD2 agrees at 7 bases. The CDR3 is made up of 16 amino acids. The ends lost 3 bases at V and 4 bases at J; junction bases unmatched: 12. CDR1 and CDR2 from the germline V gene are SGHRS and YFSETQ. CDR3 nucleotides: TGCGCCAGCAGCTCTAGCCGGGCAGGGAGGGGAGAGACCCAGTACTTC. Translating gives CASSSSRAGRGETQYF.

This rearrangement joins TRBV6-1 to TRBJ2-7; D call uncertain. Trimming cost V 5 bases and J 1 base, with 9 bases left between them. This CDR3 has 13 residues. Germline V CDR1 and CDR2: MNHNS, SASEGT. The CDR3: CASSMTASYEQYF. As DNA, the CDR3 is TGTGCCAGCAGTATGACTGCTTCCTACGAGCAGTACTTC.

The chain combines TRBV28 with TRBJ2-4, with D unclear. CDR1 is MDHEN and CDR2 is SYDVKM in the germline V gene. With 3 bases removed from V and 0 bases from J, the gap between germline ends came to 12 bases. The CDR3 is 16 amino acids. CDR3 DNA sequence: TGTGCCAGCAGTTTCTTTCGGGCAGCAGCCAAAAACATTCAGTACTTC. It is translated as CASSFFRAAAKNIQYF.

This clone was seen once. V and J are TRBV30 and TRBJ1-3; D gene unclear. The V end lost 2 bases, the J end lost 4 bases, and 24 bases lay between the germline ends. In germline, CDR1 is GTSNPN, CDR2 SVGIG (reference sequence). The CDR3 sequence is 18 residues long. The CDR3 spells CAWSWAGPNGNPGNTIYF. The CDR3 DNA reads TGTGCCTGGAGTTGGGCAGGACCTAACGGGAATCCCGGAAACACCATATATTTT.

The chain employs TRBV4-1 and TRBJ2-3, with D possibly being TRBD1 or TRBD2 (5 bases each). Germline-derived CDR1 and CDR2 are MGHRA and YSYEKL. The V end lost 4 bases, the J end lost 1 base, and 12 bases lay between the germline ends. CDR3 size: 15 residues. CDR3 in amino acids: CASSLGDEGTDTQYF. The CDR3 DNA reads as TGCGCCAGCAGCCTCGGGGACGAGGGCACAGATACGCAGTATTTT.

This clone was seen just once. The V gene is TRBV18, the J gene TRBJ2-7; D is perhaps TRBD1 (5 bases). The CDR3 is made up of 13 amino acids. Germline V CDR1 and CDR2: KGHSH, LQKENI. V lost 4 bases and J 3 bases, leaving 10 bases between the germline ends. CDR3 residues: CASSQGHYYEQYF. The CDR3 DNA follows: TGTGCCAGCTCACAAGGACATTACTACGAGCAGTACTTC.

This chain uses TRBV27 with TRBJ1-2; D is perhaps TRBD1 (5 bases). This CDR3 comprises 13 residues. Germline V gene data show CDR1 as MNHEY and CDR2 as SMNVEV (reference sequence). Trimming cost V 2 bases and J 3 bases, with 7 bases left between them. The CDR3 sequence: CASSLTGYYGYTF. The DNA of the CDR3 is TGTGCCAGCAGTTTAACAGGATACTATGGCTACACCTTC.

The chain recombines TRBV11-3 with TRBJ2-3, with 7 nucleotides matching TRBD1. The CDR3 contains 16 residues. Germline V CDR1 and CDR2: SGHNT, YENEEA. V trimming: 5 bases; J trimming: 4 bases; junction bases outside the gene matches: 12. The CDR3 region is CASSTRTGPKADTQYF. DNA for the CDR3: TGTGCCAGCAGCACTCGGACAGGCCCAAAGGCAGATACGCAGTATTTT.

The chain recombines TRBV14 with TRBJ2-5, with D unresolved. CDR3 length: 13 amino acids. CDR1 is SGHDN, CDR2 FVKESK, per germline. V lost 4 bases to trimming and J lost 1 base, with 7 bases between them. In DNA, the CDR3 is TGTGCCAGCAGCCGTAGGCGCCAAGAGACCCAGTACTTC. It yields the protein CASSRRRQETQYF.

The V call is TRBV5-4, the J call TRBJ1-5, with 8 bases matching TRBD1. This CDR3 is 14 amino acids long. Germline V lookup: CDR1 SGHNT, CDR2 YYREEE (reference sequence). Trimming removed 4 bases from V and 5 bases from J; junction bases left unmatched: 5. CDR3 in DNA: TGTGCCAGCAGCCAAGAGACAGGGGATCAGCCCCAGCATTTT. It yields the protein CASSQETGDQPQHF. Full variable domain (missing parts from reference TRBV5-4 and TRBJ1-5): ETGVTQSPTHLIKTRGQQVTLRCSSQSGHNTVSWYQQALGQGPQFIFQYYREEENGRGNFPPRFSGLQFPNYSSELNVNALELDDSALYLCASSQETGDQPQHFGDGTRLSIL.

This clone appeared a few times. This sequence joins TRBV30 and TRBJ1-1; a weak D match, TRBD1 (5 bases). Germline V gene sequence: CDR1 GTSNPN, CDR2 SVGIG (reference sequence). This CDR3 has 15 residues. Between the trimmed V and J ends, which lost 3 bases and 0 bases, there was a span of 14 bases. CDR3 sequence reads: CAWRRGAEVNTEAFF. CDR3 bases: TGTGCCTGGAGGCGAGGGGCGGAGGTGAACACTGAAGCTTTCTTT. The whole variable domain, remainder taken from reference TRBV30 and TRBJ1-1, is SQTIHQWPATLVQPVGSPLSLECTVEGTSNPNLYWYRQAAGRGLQLLFYSVGIGQISSEVPQNLSASRPQDRQFILSSKKLLLSDSGFYLCAWRRGAEVNTEAFFGQGTRLTVV.

The chain links TRBV5-1 to TRBJ2-1; 10 nucleotides align to TRBD2. CDR1 is SGHRS, CDR2 YFSETQ, per germline. V dropped 0 bases and J dropped 5; count of bases not matched to a gene: 5. There are 16 residues in the CDR3. The CDR3 sequence is CASSLGPGLANNEQFF. As DNA, the CDR3 is TGCGCCAGCAGCTTGGGACCGGGACTAGCGAACAATGAGCAGTTCTTC.

V and J are TRBV19 and TRBJ2-1; 12 bases match TRBD2. The CDR3 contains 17 residues. The germline V gene encodes CDR1 LNHDA and CDR2 SQIVND (reference sequence). The V gene end was trimmed by 5 bases and the J gene end by 6 bases; junction bases not matched to a gene: 11. In nucleotides, the CDR3 is TGTGCCAGTAGTTCTGGACTAGCGGGAAAAACGGGCAATGAGCAGTTCTTC. Protein: CASSSGLAGKTGNEQFF.

The rearrangement uses TRBV5-1 and TRBJ2-1, with TRBD1 matching over 7 bases. Per germline, CDR1 SGHRS and CDR2 YFSETQ. With V trimmed by 4 bases and J by 4 bases, 23 bases remained unmatched. The CDR3 consists of 20 residues. The CDR3 here is CASSPGQSQGQRKNYNEQFF. For the CDR3, the DNA is TGCGCCAGCAGCCCGGGACAGTCCCAAGGTCAGCGGAAGAATTACAATGAGCAGTTCTTC. Using reference TRBV5-1 and TRBJ2-1 for the parts outside the CDR3, the full variable domain is KAGVTQTPRYLIKTRGQQVTLSCSPISGHRSVSWYQQTPGQGLQFLFEYFSETQRNKGNFPGRFSGRQFSNSRSEMNVSTLELGDSALYLCASSPGQSQGQRKNYNEQFFGPGTRLTVL.

The chain combines TRBV28 with TRBJ2-1; D uncertain. V lost 3 bases and J 0 bases, leaving 9 bases between the germline ends. The CDR3 totals 15 residues. CDR1 is MDHEN and CDR2 is SYDVKM in the germline V gene. The CDR3 spells CASSFQELSYNEQFF. CDR3 nucleotides: TGTGCCAGCAGTTTTCAGGAGCTCTCCTACAATGAGCAGTTCTTC.

The chain combines TRBV9 with TRBJ2-5, with 7 bases lining up with TRBD2. Looked up from germline, CDR1 is SGDLS and CDR2 is YYNGEE. The CDR3 loop spans 15 amino acids. With V trimmed by 0 bases and J by 6 bases, 8 bases remained unmatched. CDR3 sequence reads: CASSVGSGQSKTQYF. In DNA, the CDR3 is TGTGCCAGCAGCGTAGGTAGCGGGCAGTCAAAGACCCAGTACTTC. Using reference TRBV9 and TRBJ2-5 for the parts outside the CDR3, the full variable domain is DSGVTQTPKHLITATGQRVTLRCSPRSGDLSVYWYQQSLDQGLQFLIQYYNGEERAKGNILERFSAQQFPDLHSELNLSSLELGDSALYFCASSVGSGQSKTQYFGPGTRLLVL.

This clone was seen only once. V usage is TRBV27 and J usage is TRBJ1-1; TRBD1 matches at 10 bases. The CDR3 spans 17 residues. The V gene end was trimmed by 5 bases and the J gene end by 0 bases; junction bases not matched to a gene: 9. The germline V gene encodes CDR1 MNHEY and CDR2 SMNVEV (reference sequence). The CDR3 region is CASSRRQGASMNTEAFF. The CDR3 DNA follows: TGTGCCAGCAGTCGGCGACAGGGGGCGTCGATGAACACTGAAGCTTTCTTT.